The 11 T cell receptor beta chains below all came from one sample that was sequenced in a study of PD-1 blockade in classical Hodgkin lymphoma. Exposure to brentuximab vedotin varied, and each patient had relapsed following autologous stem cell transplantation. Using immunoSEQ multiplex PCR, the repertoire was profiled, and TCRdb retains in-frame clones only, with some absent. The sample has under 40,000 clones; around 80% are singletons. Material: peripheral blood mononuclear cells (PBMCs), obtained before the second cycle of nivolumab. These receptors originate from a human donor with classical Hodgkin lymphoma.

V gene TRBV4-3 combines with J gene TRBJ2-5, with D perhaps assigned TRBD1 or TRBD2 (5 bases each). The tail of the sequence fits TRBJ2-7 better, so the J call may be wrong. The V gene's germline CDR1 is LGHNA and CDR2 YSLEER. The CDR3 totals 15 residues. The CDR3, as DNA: TGCGCCAGCAGCCAAGATCGGGGACGGGGTTACGAGCAGTACTTC. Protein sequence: CASSQDRGRGYEQYF.

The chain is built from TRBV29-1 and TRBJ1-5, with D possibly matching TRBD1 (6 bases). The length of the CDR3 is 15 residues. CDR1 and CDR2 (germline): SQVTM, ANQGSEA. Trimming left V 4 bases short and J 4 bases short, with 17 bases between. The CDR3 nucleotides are TGCAGCGTTGCACAGGGACTCTTAGGGAATCAGCCCCAGCATTTT. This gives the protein CSVAQGLLGNQPQHF.

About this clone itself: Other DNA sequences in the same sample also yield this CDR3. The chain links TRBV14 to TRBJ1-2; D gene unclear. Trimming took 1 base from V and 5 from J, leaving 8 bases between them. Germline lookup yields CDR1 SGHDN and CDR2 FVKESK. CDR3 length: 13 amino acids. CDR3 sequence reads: CASSQGLQYGYTF. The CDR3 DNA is TGTGCCAGCAGCCAAGGGTTGCAATATGGCTACACCTTC. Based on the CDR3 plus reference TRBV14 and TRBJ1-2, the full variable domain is EAGVTQFPSHSVIEKGQTVTLRCDPISGHDNLYWYRRVMGKEIKFLLHFVKESKQDESGMPNNRFLAERTGGTYSTLKVQPAELEDSGVYFCASSQGLQYGYTFGSGTRLTVV.

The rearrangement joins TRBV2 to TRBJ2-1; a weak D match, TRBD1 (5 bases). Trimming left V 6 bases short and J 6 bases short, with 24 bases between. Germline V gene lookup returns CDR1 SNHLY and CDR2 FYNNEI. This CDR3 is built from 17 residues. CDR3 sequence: CASRDETERWTGNEQFF. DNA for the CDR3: TGTGCCAGCAGGGACGAGACAGAGAGGTGGACGGGCAATGAGCAGTTCTTC.

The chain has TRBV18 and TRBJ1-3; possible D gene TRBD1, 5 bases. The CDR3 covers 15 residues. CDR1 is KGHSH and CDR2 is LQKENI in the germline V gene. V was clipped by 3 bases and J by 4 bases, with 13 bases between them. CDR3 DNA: TGTGCCAGCTCACCGATTTCGGAGGGGGGAAACACCATATATTTT. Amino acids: CASSPISEGGNTIYF.

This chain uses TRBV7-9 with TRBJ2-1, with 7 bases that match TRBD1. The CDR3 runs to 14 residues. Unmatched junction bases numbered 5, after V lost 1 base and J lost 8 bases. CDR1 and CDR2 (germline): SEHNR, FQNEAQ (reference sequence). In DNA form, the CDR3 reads TGTGCCAGCAGCTTAGGAGGGGACAGTTATGAGCAGTTCTTC. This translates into CASSLGGDSYEQFF.

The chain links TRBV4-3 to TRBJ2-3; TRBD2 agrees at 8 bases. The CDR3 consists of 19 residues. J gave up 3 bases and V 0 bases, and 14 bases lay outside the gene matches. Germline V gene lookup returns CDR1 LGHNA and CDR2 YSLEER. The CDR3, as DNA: TGCGCCAGCAGCCAAGATCGCTTGGTGGCTAGCGGGTTTACAGATACGCAGTATTTT. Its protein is CASSQDRLVASGFTDTQYF.

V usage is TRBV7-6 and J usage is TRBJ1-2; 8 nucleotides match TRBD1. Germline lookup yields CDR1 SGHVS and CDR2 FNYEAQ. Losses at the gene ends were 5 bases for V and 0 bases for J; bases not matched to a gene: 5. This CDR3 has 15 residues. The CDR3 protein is CASSPGQGSNYGYTF. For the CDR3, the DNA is TGTGCCAGCAGCCCCGGACAGGGATCTAACTATGGCTACACCTTC.

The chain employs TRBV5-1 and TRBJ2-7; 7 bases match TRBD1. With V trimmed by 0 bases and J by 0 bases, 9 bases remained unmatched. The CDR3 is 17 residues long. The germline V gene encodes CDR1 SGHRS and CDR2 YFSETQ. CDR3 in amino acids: CASSLDVTGRPSYEQYF. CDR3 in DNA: TGCGCCAGCAGCTTGGACGTGACAGGGCGCCCCTCCTACGAGCAGTACTTC.

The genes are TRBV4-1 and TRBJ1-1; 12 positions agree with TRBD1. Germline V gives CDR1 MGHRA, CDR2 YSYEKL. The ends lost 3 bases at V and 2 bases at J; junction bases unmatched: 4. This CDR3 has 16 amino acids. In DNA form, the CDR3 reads TGCGCCAGCAGCCAGGGACAGGGGGCCCCCAACACTGAAGCTTTCTTT. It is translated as CASSQGQGAPNTEAFF.

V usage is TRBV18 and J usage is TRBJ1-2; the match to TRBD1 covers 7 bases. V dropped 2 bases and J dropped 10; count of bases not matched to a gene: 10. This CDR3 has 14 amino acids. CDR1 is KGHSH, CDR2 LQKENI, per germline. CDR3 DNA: TGTGCCAGCTCACCAACGCGGGACAGCTCCGACTACACCTTC. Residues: CASSPTRDSSDYTF. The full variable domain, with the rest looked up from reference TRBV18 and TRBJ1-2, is NAGVMQNPRHLVRRRGQEARLRCSPMKGHSHVYWYRQLPEEGLKFMVYLQKENIIDESGMPKERFSAEFPKEGPSILRIQQVVRGDSAAYFCASSPTRDSSDYTFGSGTRLTVV.